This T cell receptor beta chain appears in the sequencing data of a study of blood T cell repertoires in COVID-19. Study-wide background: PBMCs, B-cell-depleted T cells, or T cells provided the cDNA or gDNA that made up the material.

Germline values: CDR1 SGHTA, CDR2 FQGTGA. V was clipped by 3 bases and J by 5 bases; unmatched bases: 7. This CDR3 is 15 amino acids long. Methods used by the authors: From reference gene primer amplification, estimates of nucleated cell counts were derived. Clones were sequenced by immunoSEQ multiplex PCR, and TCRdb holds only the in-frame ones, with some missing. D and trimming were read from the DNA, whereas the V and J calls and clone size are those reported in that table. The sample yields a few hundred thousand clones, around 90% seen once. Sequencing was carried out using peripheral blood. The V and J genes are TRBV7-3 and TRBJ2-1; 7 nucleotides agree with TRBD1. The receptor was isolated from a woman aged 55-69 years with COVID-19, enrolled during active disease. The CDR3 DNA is TGTGCCAGCAGCTTTTCGGGACAGAGGAACAATGAGCAGTTCTTC. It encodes CASSFSGQRNNEQFF. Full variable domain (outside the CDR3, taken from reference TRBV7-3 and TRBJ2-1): GAGVSQTPSNKVTEKGKYVELRCDPISGHTALYWYRQSLGQGPEFLIYFQGTGAADDSGLPNDRFFAVRPEGSVSTLKIQRTERGDSAVYLCASSFSGQRNNEQFFGPGTRLTVL.